A selection of T cell receptor beta chains follows, all from one sample in a study of cytomegalovirus exposure and HLA in healthy donors. Sequencing used immunoSEQ multiplex PCR; TCRdb keeps in-frame clones, though not all of them. The table shows roughly 100,000 clones, with approximately 82% occurring only once. Input material: PBMCs. Every receptor here comes from a man between 40 and 49 years old in good health and CMV-seronegative. CDR3s include the opening cysteine and the closing phenylalanine or tryptophan. A D gene is named only where the DNA matches it firmly. Some rows have no size entry. The others give once, few or many, or a class for an expanded clone.

TRBJ2-3 | TRBD1 | . | TRBV19 | TGTGCCAGTAGTATCAGTCAGACAGGGACCACAGATACGCAGTATTTT | CASSISQTGTTDTQYF
TRBJ2-3 | . | . | TRBV7-8 | TGTGCCAGCAGCTTACAAGCTAGCGACACAGATACGCAGTATTTT | CASSLQASDTDTQYF
TRBJ2-3 | . | . | TRBV7-9 | TGTGCCAGCAGCCCGGGACACAAAGGCCGTAGGGATACGCAGTATTTT | CASSPGHKGRRDTQYF
TRBJ1-2 | . | . | TRBV18 | TGTGCCAGCTCACTACAGGCAGAGGCTAACTATGGCTACACCTTC | CASSLQAEANYGYTF
TRBJ1-5 | . | . | TRBV12-2 | TGTGCAAGTCGCTCCCTTATATATAGCAATCAGCCCCAGCATTTT | CASRSLIYSNQPQHF
TRBJ1-1 | . | . | TRBV9 | TGTGCCAGCAGCGTAGGAGTTGGAGGCACTGAAGCTTTCTTT | CASSVGVGGTEAFF
TRBJ2-6 | TRBD1 | . | TRBV2 | TGTGCCAGCAGTAAATCCGGGACAGGGGACTCTGGGGCCAACGTCCTGACTTTC | CASSKSGTGDSGANVLTF
TRBJ1-2 | . | . | TRBV4-1 | TGCGCCAGCAGCCAAGATCAGTGGGGAGACTATGGCTACACCTTC | CASSQDQWGDYGYTF
TRBJ2-1 | TRBD1 | . | TRBV5-1 | TGCGCCAGCAGCTTGGGAGGGACAGGCAAACGTGAGCAGTTCTTC | CASSLGGTGKREQFF
TRBJ1-6 | . | . | TRBV9 | TGTGCCAGCAGCGTAGAAGGGGGGGGGAATTCACCCCTCCACTTT | CASSVEGGGNSPLHF
TRBJ2-1 | . | few | TRBV18 | TGTGCCAGCTCACCTAACAATGAGCAGTTCTTC | CASSPNNEQFF
TRBJ1-1 | TRBD1 | . | TRBV27 | TGTGCCAGCAGTTTATCTTACAGGGGAGAAACTGAAGCTTTCTTT | CASSLSYRGETEAFF
TRBJ1-5 | . | . | TRBV6-1 | TGTGCCAGCAGGATACTGAAGAATCAGCCCCAGCATTTT | CASRILKNQPQHF
TRBJ1-4 | . | . | TRBV27 | TGTGCCAGCACCACCCGTTGGGTCGGCGGAAATGAAAAACTGTTTTTT | CASTTRWVGGNEKLFF
TRBJ2-7 | TRBD1 | . | TRBV2 | TGTGCCAGCACGGACAGGCAAGACGAGCAGTACTTC | CASTDRQDEQYF